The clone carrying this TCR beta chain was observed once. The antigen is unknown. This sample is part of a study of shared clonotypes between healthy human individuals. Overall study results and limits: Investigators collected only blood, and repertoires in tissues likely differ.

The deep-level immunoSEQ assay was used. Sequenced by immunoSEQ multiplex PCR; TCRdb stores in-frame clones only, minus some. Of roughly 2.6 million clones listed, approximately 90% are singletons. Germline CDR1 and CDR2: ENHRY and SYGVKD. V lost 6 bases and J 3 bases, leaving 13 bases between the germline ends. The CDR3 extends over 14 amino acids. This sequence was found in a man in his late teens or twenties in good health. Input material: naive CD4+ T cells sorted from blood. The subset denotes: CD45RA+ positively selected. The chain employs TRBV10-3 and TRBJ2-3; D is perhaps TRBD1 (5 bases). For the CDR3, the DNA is TGTGCCATCAGCCAGGGTTTAGGAACAGATACGCAGTATTTT. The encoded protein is CAISQGLGTDTQYF.